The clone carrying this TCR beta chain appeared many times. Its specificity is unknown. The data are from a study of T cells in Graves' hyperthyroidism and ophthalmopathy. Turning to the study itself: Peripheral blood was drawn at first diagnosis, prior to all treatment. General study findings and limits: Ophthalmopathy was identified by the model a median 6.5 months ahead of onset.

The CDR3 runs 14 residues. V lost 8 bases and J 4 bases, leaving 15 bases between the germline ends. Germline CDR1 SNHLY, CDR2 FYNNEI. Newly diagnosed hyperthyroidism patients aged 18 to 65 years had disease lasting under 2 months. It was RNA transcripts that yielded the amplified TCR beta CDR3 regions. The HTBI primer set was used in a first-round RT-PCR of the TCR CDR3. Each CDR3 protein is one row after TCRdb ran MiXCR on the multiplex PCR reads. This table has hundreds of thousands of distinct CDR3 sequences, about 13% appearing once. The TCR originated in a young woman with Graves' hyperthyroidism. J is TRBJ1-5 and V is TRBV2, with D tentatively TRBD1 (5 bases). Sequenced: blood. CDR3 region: CASRRDFVNQPQHF. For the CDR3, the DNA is TGTGCCAGCCGTCGGGACTTTGTAAATCAGCCCCAGCATTTT.